These T cell receptor beta chains were read from a single sample in a study of control samples from healthy donors and cancer patients. Repertoires were generated with immunoSEQ multiplex PCR, while TCRdb's copy carries only in-frame clones and drops some. The sample contains about 190,000 clones, 91% of which appear only once. The sample taken for sequencing was blood. The receptors here all came from a young man in good health. The CDR3 runs from the conserved cysteine through the conserved F or W. The D gene is left open where the match is weak. Expanded clones get a size class; other rows say once, few or many, or leave the size out.

TRBV19	-	-	TRBJ1-2	TGTGCCAGTAGTGGACAAGGCTATGGCTACACCTTC	CASSGQGYGYTF
TRBV2	-	once	TRBJ1-2	TGTGCCAGCAGTGAGTCGACAGTCTATGGCTACACCTTC	CASSESTVYGYTF
TRBV27	TRBD1	-	TRBJ1-1	TGTGCCAGCCTCGGGACAGGGCTCATGAACACTGAAGCTTTCTTT	CASLGTGLMNTEAFF
TRBV6-5	-	-	TRBJ1-5	TGTGCCAGCAGTTACTCTCGGCAGTCTCCCAATCAGCCCCAGCATTTT	CASSYSRQSPNQPQHF
TRBV6-5	-	once	TRBJ1-2	TGTGCCAGCAGTTACCAGGGAGGTGGCTACACCTTC	CASSYQGGGYTF
TRBV11-2	-	-	TRBJ1-6	TGTGCCAGCAGCTTACTAATCGGGGTTCATAATTCACCCCTCCACTTT	CASSLLIGVHNSPLHF
TRBV6-5	TRBD2	-	TRBJ2-3	TGTGCCAGCAGCCCCGGGACTATATACACAGATACGCAGTATTTT	CASSPGTIYTDTQYF
TRBV18	TRBD1	-	TRBJ1-2	TGTGCCAGCTCACCACTACGAGACAGGGGGAACGGCTACACCTTC	CASSPLRDRGNGYTF
TRBV6-1	TRBD1	-	TRBJ1-1	TGTGCCAGCAGTGGAAACGCCAGGGGGTCGAACACTGAAGCTTTCTTT	CASSGNARGSNTEAFF
TRBV19	-	-	TRBJ1-5	TGTGCCAGTAGTCAGGGGATCGCGGAGCCCCAGCATTTT	CASSQGIAEPQHF
TRBV30	TRBD1	-	TRBJ2-7	TGTGCCTGGGGGAGACAGGGCTACGAGCAGTACTTC	CAWGRQGYEQYF
TRBV7-3	TRBD2	once	TRBJ2-1	TGTGCCAGCAGCTTGCGGGGGGGCCTCAATGAGCAGTTCTTC	CASSLRGGLNEQFF
TRBV7-9	-	-	TRBJ2-3	TGTGCCAGCAGCTTCCCAGGGGAAGGCACAGATACGCAGTATTTT	CASSFPGEGTDTQYF
TRBV27	TRBD1	-	TRBJ1-2	TGTGCCAGCGGAAACAGGGGTTTGGGCTACACCTTC	CASGNRGLGYTF
TRBV9	-	-	TRBJ2-3	TGTGCCAGCAGCCCCCCGCCAGGCACAGATACGCAGTATTTT	CASSPPPGTDTQYF